This passage covers 16 T cell receptor beta chains from one sample sequenced in a study of vaccination effects on CD4 cells after COVID-19. Assay used: immunoSEQ multiplex PCR; TCRdb lists only in-frame clones, some missing. The table lists around 41,000 clones, more than 75% of them singletons, with about 2.7% in the top ten. These receptors' targets are unknown. Following 10 days of culture, CD4+ T cells were isolated. The input for sequencing was CD4+ T cells from PBMCs cultured without peptide, taken before COVID-19 vaccination. All receptors derive from a human donor who received a COVID-19 vaccine.

J is TRBJ2-5 and V is TRBV2, with D unresolved. CDR1 and CDR2 (germline): SNHLY, FYNNEI. V was clipped by 2 bases and J by 4 bases, with 14 bases between them. This CDR3 is built from 15 residues. CDR3 sequence (DNA): TGTGCCAGCAGTGAAAAGTCGGCAGTCGGAGAGACCCAGTACTTC. It encodes CASSEKSAVGETQYF.

The sample holds one count of this clone. The V and J genes are TRBV25-1 and TRBJ1-2; 10 bases map to TRBD1. Trimming removed 6 bases from V and 2 bases from J; junction bases left unmatched: 3. Germline-derived CDR1 and CDR2 are MGHDK and SYGVNS. CDR3 size: 14 residues. CDR3 nucleotide sequence: TGTGCCAGCAGCCCGGGACAGGGGAACTATGGCTACACCTTC. This encodes CASSPGQGNYGYTF.

The genes are TRBV5-1 and TRBJ2-2, with D unresolved. Trimming left V 5 bases short and J 1 base short, with 3 bases between. The germline V gene has CDR1 SGHRS and CDR2 YFSETQ. The CDR3 covers 12 residues. The CDR3 sequence: CASSGNTGELFF. In DNA form, the CDR3 reads TGCGCCAGCAGTGGGAACACCGGGGAGCTGTTTTTT.

This clone was found a few times. V gene TRBV14 combines with J gene TRBJ1-5; unclear D gene. V gave up 0 bases and J gave up 0 bases, with 12 bases separating them. Per germline, CDR1 SGHDN and CDR2 FVKESK. This CDR3 region has 17 residues. CDR3 in DNA: TGTGCCAGCAGCCAAGATAAGGCGGACCATAGCAATCAGCCCCAGCATTTT. Translation gives CASSQDKADHSNQPQHF.

J is TRBJ1-1 and V is TRBV5-5; D not resolved. In germline, CDR1 is SGHKS, CDR2 YYEKEE (reference sequence). The CDR3 contains 15 residues. V lost 2 bases and J 4 bases, leaving 15 bases between the germline ends. CDR3 amino acids: CASSFSPPAGTEAFF. CDR3 sequence (DNA): TGTGCCAGCAGCTTCAGTCCCCCGGCGGGCACTGAAGCTTTCTTT.

The chain uses TRBV2 and TRBJ2-3; D gene unclear. Germline CDR1 is SNHLY and CDR2 is FYNNEI. The ends were cut back, 2 bases at V and 4 bases at J, with 10 bases in the middle. The CDR3 runs 14 residues. In DNA form, the CDR3 reads TGTGCCAGCAGTGAACAGGTGGTCGCAGATACGCAGTATTTT. Its protein is CASSEQVVADTQYF.

This clone was seen a handful of times. The chain couples TRBV2 to TRBJ1-1, with D possibly TRBD1 on 6 matching bases. The CDR3 extends over 11 amino acids. V shed 6 bases and J shed 7 bases, with 9 bases lying between them. The germline CDR1 and CDR2 sequences are SNHLY and FYNNEI. The CDR3 protein is CASREQGEAFF. Here the CDR3 DNA reads TGTGCCAGCAGAGAACAGGGTGAAGCTTTCTTT.

This chain connects TRBV7-9 to TRBJ1-2; D possibly corresponds to TRBD1 (6 bases). Germline lookup yields CDR1 SEHNR and CDR2 FQNEAQ (reference sequence). CDR3 length: 13 residues. V gave up 5 bases and J gave up 6 bases, with 13 bases separating them. The CDR3 sequence: CASSGTGRDGYTF. The DNA for the CDR3 is TGTGCCAGCAGCGGTACAGGGAGGGATGGCTACACCTTC.

The chain employs TRBV18 and TRBJ1-5; TRBD1 aligns across 8 bases. This CDR3 has 15 residues. V shed 1 base, J shed 5 bases, and the junction held 4 bases outside the gene matches. Germline CDR1 and CDR2: KGHSH and LQKENI. This chain's CDR3 is CASSPLQGEDQPQHF. CDR3 coding DNA: TGTGCCAGCTCACCACTACAGGGGGAGGATCAGCCCCAGCATTTT.

The chain employs TRBV30 and TRBJ1-5; 7 nucleotides line up with TRBD1. The V and J ends lost 0 bases and 3 bases, in that order; junction bases with no gene match: 5. This CDR3 has 15 amino acids. The germline V gene has CDR1 GTSNPN and CDR2 SVGIG (reference sequence). CDR3 amino acids: CAWSVQGLPNQPQHF. The CDR3 nucleotides are TGTGCCTGGAGTGTACAGGGGCTCCCCAATCAGCCCCAGCATTTT.

The V gene is TRBV5-1, the J gene TRBJ2-3; 8 bases map to TRBD2. This CDR3 is 14 amino acids long. The ends lost 4 bases at V and 2 bases at J; junction bases unmatched: 3. CDR1 is SGHRS, CDR2 YFSETQ, per germline. CDR3 DNA: TGCGCCAGCAGCCATAGCGGGGACACAGATACGCAGTATTTT. Encoded protein: CASSHSGDTDTQYF.

V and J are TRBV5-1 and TRBJ1-4, with D perhaps TRBD1 (5 bases). V was shortened by 0 bases and J by 4 bases, with 7 bases between the two germline ends. Germline CDR1 SGHRS, CDR2 YFSETQ. This CDR3 region has 14 residues. Here the CDR3 reads CASSLGGDNEKLFF. The CDR3, as DNA: TGCGCCAGCAGCTTGGGGGGGGATAATGAAAAACTGTTTTTT.

The CDR3 sequence is CATSDLIPDTQYF. As DNA, the CDR3 is TGTGCCACCAGTGATTTAATCCCAGATACGCAGTATTTT. J is TRBJ2-3 and V is TRBV24-1, with unresolved D. CDR3 length: 13 residues. With 1 base removed from V and 4 bases from J, the gap between germline ends came to 5 bases. Germline V gives CDR1 KGHDR, CDR2 SFDVKD.

Only one count was recorded for this clone. The chain carries TRBV27 and TRBJ2-5; maybe TRBD1 (5 bases). CDR1 and CDR2 (germline): MNHEY, SMNVEV (reference sequence). V lost 2 bases to trimming and J lost 2 bases, with 12 bases between them. This CDR3 is built from 15 residues. CDR3 nucleotide sequence: TGTGCCAGCAGTTTAAGGCAGGGATTACAAGAGACCCAGTACTTC. This sequence encodes CASSLRQGLQETQYF.

V gene TRBV6-4 combines with J gene TRBJ1-5; 8 bases align to TRBD1. The germline gives CDR1 MRHNA, CDR2 SNTAGT. The CDR3 extends over 15 amino acids. The V and J ends lost 4 bases and 5 bases, in that order; junction bases with no gene match: 7. DNA for the CDR3: TGTGCCAGCAGTGCCGGACAGGGCTGGGATCAGCCCCAGCATTTT. It codes for CASSAGQGWDQPQHF.

This clone was seen only a few times. The V call is TRBV18, the J call TRBJ1-1; no clear D. This CDR3 has 14 amino acids. Trimming took 3 bases from V and 3 from J, leaving 11 bases between them. Per germline, CDR1 KGHSH and CDR2 LQKENI. The CDR3 DNA is TGTGCCAGCTCACCCGTCGGGTCCCACACTGAAGCTTTCTTT. Translated: CASSPVGSHTEAFF. Drawing the rest from reference TRBV18 and TRBJ1-1, the complete variable domain is NAGVMQNPRHLVRRRGQEARLRCSPMKGHSHVYWYRQLPEEGLKFMVYLQKENIIDESGMPKERFSAEFPKEGPSILRIQQVVRGDSAAYFCASSPVGSHTEAFFGQGTRLTVV.